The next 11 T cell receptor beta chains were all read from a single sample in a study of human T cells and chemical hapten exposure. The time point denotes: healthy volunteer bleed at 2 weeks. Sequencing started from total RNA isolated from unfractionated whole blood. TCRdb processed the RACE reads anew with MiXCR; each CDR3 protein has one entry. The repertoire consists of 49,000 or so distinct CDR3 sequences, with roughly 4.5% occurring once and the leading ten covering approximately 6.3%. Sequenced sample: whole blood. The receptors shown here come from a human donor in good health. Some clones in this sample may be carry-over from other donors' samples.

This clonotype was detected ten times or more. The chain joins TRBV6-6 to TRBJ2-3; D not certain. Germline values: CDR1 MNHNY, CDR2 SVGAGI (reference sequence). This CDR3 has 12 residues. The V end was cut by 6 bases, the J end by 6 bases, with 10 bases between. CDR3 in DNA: TGTGCCAGCAGCCCGCAAGTGGATACGCAGTATTTT. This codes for CASSPQVDTQYF.

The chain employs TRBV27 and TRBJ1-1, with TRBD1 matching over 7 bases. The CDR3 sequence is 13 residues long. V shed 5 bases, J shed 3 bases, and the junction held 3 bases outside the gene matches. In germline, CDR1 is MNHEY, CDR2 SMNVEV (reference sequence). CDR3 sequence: CASSLTGHTEAFF. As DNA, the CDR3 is TGTGCCAGCAGTCTGACAGGGCACACTGAAGCTTTCTTT.

The CDR3 loop is CASSRLYNQPQHF. The CDR3 bases are TGTGCCAGCAGTCGCCTTTACAATCAGCCCCAGCATTTT. J is TRBJ1-5 and V is TRBV28; D remains ambiguous. The V and J ends lost 5 bases and 3 bases respectively, with 8 bases between them. CDR1 is MDHEN, CDR2 SYDVKM, per germline. The length of the CDR3 is 13 residues. Combining the CDR3 with reference TRBV28 and TRBJ1-5 gives the whole variable domain DVKVTQSSRYLVKRTGEKVFLECVQDMDHENMFWYRQDPGLGLRLIYFSYDVKMKEKGDIPEGYSVSREKKERFSLILESASTNQTSMYLCASSRLYNQPQHFGDGTRLSIL.

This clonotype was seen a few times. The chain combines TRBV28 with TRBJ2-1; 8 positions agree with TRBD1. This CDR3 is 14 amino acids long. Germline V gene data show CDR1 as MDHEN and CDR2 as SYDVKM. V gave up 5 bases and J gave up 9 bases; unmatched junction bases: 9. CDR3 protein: CASSQGALNFEQFF. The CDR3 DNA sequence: TGTGCCAGCAGTCAGGGGGCTTTGAACTTTGAGCAGTTCTTC.

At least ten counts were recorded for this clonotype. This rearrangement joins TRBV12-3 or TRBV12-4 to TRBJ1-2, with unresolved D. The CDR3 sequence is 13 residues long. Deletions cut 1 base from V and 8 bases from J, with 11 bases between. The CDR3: CASSLEPRLGYTF. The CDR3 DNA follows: TGTGCCAGCAGTTTAGAGCCAAGGCTGGGCTACACCTTC.

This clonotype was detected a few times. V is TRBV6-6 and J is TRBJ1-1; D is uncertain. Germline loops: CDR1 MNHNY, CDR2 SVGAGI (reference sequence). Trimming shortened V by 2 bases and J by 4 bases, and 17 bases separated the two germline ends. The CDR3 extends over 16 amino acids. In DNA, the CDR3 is TGTGCCAGCAGTTACCGTGCGGGCAGGATGGGCACTGAAGCTTTCTTT. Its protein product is CASSYRAGRMGTEAFF.

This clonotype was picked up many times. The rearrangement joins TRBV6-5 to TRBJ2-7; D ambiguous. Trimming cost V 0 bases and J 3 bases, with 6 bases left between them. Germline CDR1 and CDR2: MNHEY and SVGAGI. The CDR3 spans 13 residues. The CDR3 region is CASSYSWSYEQYF. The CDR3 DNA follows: TGTGCCAGCAGTTACTCGTGGAGCTACGAGCAGTACTTC.

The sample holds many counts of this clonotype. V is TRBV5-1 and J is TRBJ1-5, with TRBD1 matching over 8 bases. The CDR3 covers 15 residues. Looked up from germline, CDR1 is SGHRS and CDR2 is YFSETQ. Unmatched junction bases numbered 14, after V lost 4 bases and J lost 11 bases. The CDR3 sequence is CASSEGQAIGETQHF. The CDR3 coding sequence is TGCGCCAGCAGCGAGGGACAGGCGATCGGGGAGACCCAGCATTTT.

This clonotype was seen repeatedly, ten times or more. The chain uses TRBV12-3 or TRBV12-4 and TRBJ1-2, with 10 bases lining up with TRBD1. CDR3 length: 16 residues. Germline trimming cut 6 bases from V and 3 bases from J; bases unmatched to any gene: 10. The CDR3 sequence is CASSLRQGARDYGYTF. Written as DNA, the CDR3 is TGTGCCAGCAGCCTCAGACAGGGGGCGAGAGACTATGGCTACACCTTC.

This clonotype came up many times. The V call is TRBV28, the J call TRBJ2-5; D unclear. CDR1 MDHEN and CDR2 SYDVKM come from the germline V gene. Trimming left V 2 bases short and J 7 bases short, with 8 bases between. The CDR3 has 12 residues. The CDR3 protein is CASSLIPGTQYF. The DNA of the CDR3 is TGTGCCAGCAGTTTAATCCCGGGGACCCAGTACTTC.

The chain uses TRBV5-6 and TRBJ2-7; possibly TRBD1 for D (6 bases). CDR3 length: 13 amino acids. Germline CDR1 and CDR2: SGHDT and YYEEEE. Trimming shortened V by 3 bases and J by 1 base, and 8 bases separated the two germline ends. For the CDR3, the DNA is TGTGCCAGCAGCTACAGGGTTTCCTACGAGCAGTACTTC. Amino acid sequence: CASSYRVSYEQYF. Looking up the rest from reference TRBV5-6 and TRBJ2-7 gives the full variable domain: DAGVTQSPTHLIKTRGQQVTLRCSPKSGHDTVSWYQQALGQGPQFIFQYYEEEERQRGNFPDRFSGHQFPNYSSELNVNALLLGDSALYLCASSYRVSYEQYFGPGTRLTVT.